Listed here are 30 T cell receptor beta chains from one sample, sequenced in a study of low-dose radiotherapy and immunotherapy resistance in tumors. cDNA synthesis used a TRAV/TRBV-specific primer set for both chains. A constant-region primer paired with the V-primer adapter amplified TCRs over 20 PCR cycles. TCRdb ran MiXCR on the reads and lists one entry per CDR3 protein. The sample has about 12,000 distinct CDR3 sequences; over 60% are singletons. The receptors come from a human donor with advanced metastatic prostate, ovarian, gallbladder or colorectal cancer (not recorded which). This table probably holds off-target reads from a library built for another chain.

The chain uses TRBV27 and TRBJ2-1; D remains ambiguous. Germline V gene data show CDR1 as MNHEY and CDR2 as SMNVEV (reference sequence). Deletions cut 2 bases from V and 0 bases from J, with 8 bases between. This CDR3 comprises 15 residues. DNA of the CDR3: TGTGCCAGCAGTTTAGGACGGAGCTCCTACAATGAGCAGTTCTTC. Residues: CASSLGRSSYNEQFF.

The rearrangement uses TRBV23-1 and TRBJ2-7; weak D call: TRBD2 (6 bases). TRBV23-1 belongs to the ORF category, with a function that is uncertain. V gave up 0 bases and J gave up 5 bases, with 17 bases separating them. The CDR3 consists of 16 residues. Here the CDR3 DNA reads TGCGCCAGCAGTCAATCGGAGGCGGGGCCCAACCACGAGCAGTACTTC. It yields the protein CASSQSEAGPNHEQYF.

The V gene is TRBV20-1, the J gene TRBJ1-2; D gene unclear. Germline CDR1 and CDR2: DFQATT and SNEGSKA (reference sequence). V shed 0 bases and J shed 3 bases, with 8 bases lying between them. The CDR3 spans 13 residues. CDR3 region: CSARDRNDYGYTF. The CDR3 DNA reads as TGCAGTGCTAGAGATCGGAACGACTATGGCTACACCTTC.

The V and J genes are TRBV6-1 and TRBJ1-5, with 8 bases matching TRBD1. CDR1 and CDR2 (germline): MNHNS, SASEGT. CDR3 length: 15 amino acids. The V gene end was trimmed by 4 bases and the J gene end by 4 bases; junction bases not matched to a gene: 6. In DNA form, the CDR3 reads TGTGCCAGCAGTGGTTCCAGGGGGCGAAATCAGCCCCAGCATTTT. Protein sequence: CASSGSRGRNQPQHF.

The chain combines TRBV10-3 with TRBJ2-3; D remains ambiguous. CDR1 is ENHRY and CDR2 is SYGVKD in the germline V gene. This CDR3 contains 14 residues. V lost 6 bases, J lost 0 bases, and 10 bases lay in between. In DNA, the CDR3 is TGTGCCATCAGGGGTCTAGGAAGCACAGATACGCAGTATTTT. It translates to CAIRGLGSTDTQYF.

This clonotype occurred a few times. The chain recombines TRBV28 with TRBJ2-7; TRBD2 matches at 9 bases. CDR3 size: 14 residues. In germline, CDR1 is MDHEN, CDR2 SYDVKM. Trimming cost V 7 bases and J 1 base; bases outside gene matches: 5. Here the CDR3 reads CASMISGSSYEQYF. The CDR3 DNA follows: TGTGCCAGCATGATTAGCGGGAGTTCCTACGAGCAGTACTTC.

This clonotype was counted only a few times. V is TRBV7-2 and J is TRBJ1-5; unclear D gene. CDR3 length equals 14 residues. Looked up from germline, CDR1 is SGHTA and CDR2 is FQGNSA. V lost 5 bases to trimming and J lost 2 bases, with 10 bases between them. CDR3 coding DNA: TGTGCCAGCAGCCCGAGTTCGGGCAATCAGCCCCAGCATTTT. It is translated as CASSPSSGNQPQHF.

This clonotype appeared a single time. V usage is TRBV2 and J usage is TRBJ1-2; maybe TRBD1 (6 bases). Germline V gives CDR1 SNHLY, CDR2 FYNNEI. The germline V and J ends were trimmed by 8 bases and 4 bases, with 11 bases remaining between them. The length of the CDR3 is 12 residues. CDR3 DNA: TGTGCCAGCGCGACAGGACCCTATGGCTACACCTTC. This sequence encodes CASATGPYGYTF.

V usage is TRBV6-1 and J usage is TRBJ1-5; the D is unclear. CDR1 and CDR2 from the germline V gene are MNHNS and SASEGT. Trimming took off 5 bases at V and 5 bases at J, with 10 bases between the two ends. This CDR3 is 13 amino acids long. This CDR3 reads CASSPAWDQPQHF. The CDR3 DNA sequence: TGTGCCAGCAGTCCGGCGTGGGATCAGCCCCAGCATTTT.

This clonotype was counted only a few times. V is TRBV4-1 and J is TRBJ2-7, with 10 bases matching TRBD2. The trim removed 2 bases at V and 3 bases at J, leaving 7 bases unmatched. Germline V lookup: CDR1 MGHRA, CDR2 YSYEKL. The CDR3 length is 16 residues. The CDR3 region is CASSQPSGRVSYEQYF. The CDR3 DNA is TGCGCCAGCAGCCAACCAAGCGGGAGGGTTAGCTACGAGCAGTACTTC.

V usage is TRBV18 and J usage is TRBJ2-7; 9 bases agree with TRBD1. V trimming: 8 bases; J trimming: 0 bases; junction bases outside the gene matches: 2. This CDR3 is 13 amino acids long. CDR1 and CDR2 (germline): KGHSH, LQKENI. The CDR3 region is CASGQGISYEQYF. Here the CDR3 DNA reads TGTGCCAGCGGACAGGGGATCTCCTACGAGCAGTACTTC.

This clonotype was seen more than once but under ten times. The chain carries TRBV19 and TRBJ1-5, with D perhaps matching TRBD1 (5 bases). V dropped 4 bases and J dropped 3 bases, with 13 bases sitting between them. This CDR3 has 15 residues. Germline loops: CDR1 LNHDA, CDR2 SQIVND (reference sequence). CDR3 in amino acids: CASSTISGANQPQHF. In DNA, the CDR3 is TGTGCCAGTAGTACGATCAGTGGGGCCAATCAGCCCCAGCATTTT.

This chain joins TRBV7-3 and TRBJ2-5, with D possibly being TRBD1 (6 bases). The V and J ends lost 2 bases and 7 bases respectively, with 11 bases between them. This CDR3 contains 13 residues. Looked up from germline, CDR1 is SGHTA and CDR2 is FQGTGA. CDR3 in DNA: TGTGCCAGCAGCTTAGACAGGTCTGGGACCCAGTACTTC. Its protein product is CASSLDRSGTQYF. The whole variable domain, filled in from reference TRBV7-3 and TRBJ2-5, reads GAGVSQTPSNKVTEKGKYVELRCDPISGHTALYWYRQSLGQGPEFLIYFQGTGAADDSGLPNDRFFAVRPEGSVSTLKIQRTERGDSAVYLCASSLDRSGTQYFGPGTRLLVL.

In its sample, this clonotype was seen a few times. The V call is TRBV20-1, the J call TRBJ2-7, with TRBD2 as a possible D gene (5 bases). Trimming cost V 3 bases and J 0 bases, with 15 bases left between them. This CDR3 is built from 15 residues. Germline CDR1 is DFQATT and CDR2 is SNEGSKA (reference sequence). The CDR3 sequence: CSASPPGGRSYEQYF. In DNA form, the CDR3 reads TGCAGTGCTAGCCCTCCCGGCGGGCGCTCCTACGAGCAGTACTTC.

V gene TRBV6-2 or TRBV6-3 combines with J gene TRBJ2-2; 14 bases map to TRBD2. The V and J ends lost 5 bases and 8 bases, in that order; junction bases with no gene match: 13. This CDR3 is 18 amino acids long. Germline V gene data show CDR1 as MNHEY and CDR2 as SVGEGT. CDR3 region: CASSPPGLAGDLGGELFF. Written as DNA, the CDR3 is TGTGCCAGCAGTCCCCCGGGACTAGCGGGAGACCTCGGGGGGGAGCTGTTTTTT.

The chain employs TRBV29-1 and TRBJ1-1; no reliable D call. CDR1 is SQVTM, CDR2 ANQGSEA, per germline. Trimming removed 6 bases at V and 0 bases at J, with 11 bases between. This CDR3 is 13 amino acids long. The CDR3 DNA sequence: TGCAGCGTCAGCCTAAGCATGAACACTGAAGCTTTCTTT. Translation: CSVSLSMNTEAFF.

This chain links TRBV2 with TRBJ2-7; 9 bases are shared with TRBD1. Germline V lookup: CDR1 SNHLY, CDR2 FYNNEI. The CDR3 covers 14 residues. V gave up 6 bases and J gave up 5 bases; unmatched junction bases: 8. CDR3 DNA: TGTGCCAGCAGCCCTGGGACAGGGAATCACGAGCAGTACTTC. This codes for CASSPGTGNHEQYF. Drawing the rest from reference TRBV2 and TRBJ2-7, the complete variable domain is EPEVTQTPSHQVTQMGQEVILRCVPISNHLYFYWYRQILGQKVEFLVSFYNNEISEKSEIFDDQFSVERPDGSNFTLKIRSTKLEDSAMYFCASSPGTGNHEQYFGPGTRLTVT.

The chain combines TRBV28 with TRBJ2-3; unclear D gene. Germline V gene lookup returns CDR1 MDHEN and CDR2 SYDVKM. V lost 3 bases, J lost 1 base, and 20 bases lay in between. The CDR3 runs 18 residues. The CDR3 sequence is CASSLFELSSSRTDTQYF. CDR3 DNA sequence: TGTGCCAGCAGTTTGTTTGAACTCTCTAGTAGTCGCACAGATACGCAGTATTTT. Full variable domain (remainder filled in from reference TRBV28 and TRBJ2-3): DVKVTQSSRYLVKRTGEKVFLECVQDMDHENMFWYRQDPGLGLRLIYFSYDVKMKEKGDIPEGYSVSREKKERFSLILESASTNQTSMYLCASSLFELSSSRTDTQYFGPGTRLTVL.

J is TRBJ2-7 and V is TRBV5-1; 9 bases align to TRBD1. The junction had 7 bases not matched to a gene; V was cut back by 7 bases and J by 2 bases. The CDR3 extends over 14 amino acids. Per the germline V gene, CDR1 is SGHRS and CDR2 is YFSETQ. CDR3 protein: CASRLGTGTYEQYF. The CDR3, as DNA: TGCGCCAGCCGCCTCGGGACAGGGACCTACGAGCAGTACTTC.

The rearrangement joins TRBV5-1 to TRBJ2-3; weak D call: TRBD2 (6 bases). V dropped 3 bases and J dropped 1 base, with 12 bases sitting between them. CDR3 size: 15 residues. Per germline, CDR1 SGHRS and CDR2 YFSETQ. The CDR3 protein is CASSSWGVRTDTQYF. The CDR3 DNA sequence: TGCGCCAGCAGCTCCTGGGGGGTTCGCACAGATACGCAGTATTTT.

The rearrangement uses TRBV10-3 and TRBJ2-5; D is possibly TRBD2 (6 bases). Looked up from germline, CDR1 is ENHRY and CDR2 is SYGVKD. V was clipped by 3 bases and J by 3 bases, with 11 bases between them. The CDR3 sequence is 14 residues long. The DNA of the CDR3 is TGTGCCATCAGTGACTTAGCGGCCGAAGAGACCCAGTACTTC. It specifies CAISDLAAEETQYF.

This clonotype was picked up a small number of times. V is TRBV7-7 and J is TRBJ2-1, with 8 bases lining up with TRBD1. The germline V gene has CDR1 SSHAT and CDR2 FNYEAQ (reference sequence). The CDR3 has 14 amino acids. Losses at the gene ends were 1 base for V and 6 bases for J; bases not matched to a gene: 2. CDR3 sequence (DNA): TGTGCCAGCAGCTTAGGGCAGGGGGCCAATGAGCAGTTCTTC. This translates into CASSLGQGANEQFF.

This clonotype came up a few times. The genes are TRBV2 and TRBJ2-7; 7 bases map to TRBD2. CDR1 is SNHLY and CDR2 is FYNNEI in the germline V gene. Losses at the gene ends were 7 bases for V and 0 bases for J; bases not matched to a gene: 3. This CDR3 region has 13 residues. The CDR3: CASTAGVSYEQYF. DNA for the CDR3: TGTGCCAGCACCGCGGGGGTCTCCTACGAGCAGTACTTC.

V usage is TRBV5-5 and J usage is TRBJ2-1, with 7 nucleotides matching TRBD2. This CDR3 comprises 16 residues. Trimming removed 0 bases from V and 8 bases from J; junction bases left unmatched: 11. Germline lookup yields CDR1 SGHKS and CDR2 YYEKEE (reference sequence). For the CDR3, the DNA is TGTGCCAGCAGCTTGGGCGGACTAGATCGTTTTTATGAGCAGTTCTTC. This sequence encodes CASSLGGLDRFYEQFF.

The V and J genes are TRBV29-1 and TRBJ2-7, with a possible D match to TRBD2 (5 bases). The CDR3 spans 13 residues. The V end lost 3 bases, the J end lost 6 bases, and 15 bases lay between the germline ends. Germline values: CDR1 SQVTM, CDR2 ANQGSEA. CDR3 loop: CSVDFLRGLEQYF. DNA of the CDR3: TGCAGCGTTGACTTTTTACGGGGTCTCGAGCAGTACTTC.

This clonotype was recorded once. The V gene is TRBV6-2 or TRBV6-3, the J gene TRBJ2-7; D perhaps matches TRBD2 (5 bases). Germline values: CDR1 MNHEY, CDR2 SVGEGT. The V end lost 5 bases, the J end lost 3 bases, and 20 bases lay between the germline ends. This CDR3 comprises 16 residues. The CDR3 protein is CASSPLLPSGSYEQYF. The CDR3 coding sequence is TGTGCCAGCAGTCCACTACTCCCATCGGGGAGCTACGAGCAGTACTTC.

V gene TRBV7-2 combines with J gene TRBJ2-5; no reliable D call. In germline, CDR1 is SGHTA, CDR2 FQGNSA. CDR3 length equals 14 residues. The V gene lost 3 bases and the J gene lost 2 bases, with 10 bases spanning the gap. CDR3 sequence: CASSFSPGQETQYF. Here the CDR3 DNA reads TGTGCCAGCAGCTTCAGTCCGGGTCAAGAGACCCAGTACTTC.

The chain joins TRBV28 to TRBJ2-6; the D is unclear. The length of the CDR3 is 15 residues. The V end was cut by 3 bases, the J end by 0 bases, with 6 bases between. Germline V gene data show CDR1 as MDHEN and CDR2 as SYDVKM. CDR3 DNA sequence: TGTGCCAGCAGTTTTGTGGGCTCTGGGGCCAACGTCCTGACTTTC. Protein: CASSFVGSGANVLTF. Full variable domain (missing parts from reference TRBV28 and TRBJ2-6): DVKVTQSSRYLVKRTGEKVFLECVQDMDHENMFWYRQDPGLGLRLIYFSYDVKMKEKGDIPEGYSVSREKKERFSLILESASTNQTSMYLCASSFVGSGANVLTFGAGSRLTVL.

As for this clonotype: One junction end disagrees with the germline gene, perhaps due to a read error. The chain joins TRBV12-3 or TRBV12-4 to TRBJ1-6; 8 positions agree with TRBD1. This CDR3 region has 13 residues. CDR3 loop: CASSGQGFSALHF. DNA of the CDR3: TGTGCCAGCAGTGGACAGGGTTTTTCAGCCCTCCACTTT.

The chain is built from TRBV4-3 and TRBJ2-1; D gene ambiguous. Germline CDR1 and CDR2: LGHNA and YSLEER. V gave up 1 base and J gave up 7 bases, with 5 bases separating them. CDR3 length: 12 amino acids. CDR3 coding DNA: TGCGCCAGCAGCCAAGCCGGTAATGAGCAGTTCTTC. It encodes CASSQAGNEQFF.